These T cell receptor beta chains were read from a single sample in a study of T cell repertoires in cytomegalovirus infection. MiXCR, applied by TCRdb to the reads, yields one record per CDR3 protein. The top ten clones hold less than 15% of a sample with more than 400,000 distinct CDR3 sequences, 26% of them seen once. The sample consisted of PBMCs. Receptors were obtained from a human donor in good health (CMV status not recorded). Some clones in this sample may be carry-over from other donors' samples. The CDR3 runs from the conserved cysteine through the conserved F or W. A D gene is named only where the DNA matches it firmly. Clone size appears in some rows only: once, few, many, or a class for an expanded clone.

TRBV27,few,.,TRBJ2-3,TGTGCCAGCAGTCAAGGGGGTAGGGTGGCAGATACGCAGTATTTT,CASSQGGRVADTQYF
TRBV11-3,many,TRBD2,TRBJ2-5,TGTGCCAGCAGCTTGGGTTCGCTAGCGGGAGGGCCGGGGGAGACCCAGTACTTC,CASSLGSLAGGPGETQYF
TRBV6-1,.,.,TRBJ2-2,TGTGCCAGCATGTTCATGTCTGATTTCACCGGGGAGCTGTTTTTT,CASMFMSDFTGELFF
TRBV7-8,.,.,TRBJ2-5,TGTGCCAGCAGCTTACGACGGGTCAAAGAGACCCAGTACTTC,CASSLRRVKETQYF
TRBV20-1,.,.,TRBJ2-5,TGCAGTGCTAGCCGCAGCGGCTGGTACCAAGAGACCCAGTACTTC,CSASRSGWYQETQYF
TRBV7-9,many,TRBD2,TRBJ2-1,TGTGCCAGCAGCCACCGATCCGGGACTAGCGGGAGGGCCGAGTACAATGAGCAGTTCTTC,CASSHRSGTSGRAEYNEQFF
TRBV7-2,few,.,TRBJ2-3,TGTGCCAGTAGACAGAGCGGGAGCACAGATACGCAGTATTTT,CASRQSGSTDTQYF
TRBV11-2,.,.,TRBJ2-3,TGTGCCAGCAGCATCCGCGGCGGGAACACAGATACGCAGTATTTT,CASSIRGGNTDTQYF
TRBV28,few,.,TRBJ1-1,TGTGCCAGCAGTTTTCGTGGAGTCACTGAAGCTTTCTTT,CASSFRGVTEAFF
TRBV7-6,.,.,TRBJ2-5,TGTGCCAGCAACGTCGGATATAACCTCAACGAAGGGACCCAGTACTTC,CASNVGYNLNEGTQYF
TRBV7-9,.,TRBD2,TRBJ2-1,TGTGCCAGCAGTAGCGGGAGTGGGGCCTCCGATGAGCAGTTCTTC,CASSSGSGASDEQFF
TRBV6-1,few,TRBD2,TRBJ2-7,TGTGCCAGCAGTGGAAGCGGGACGTCCTACGAGCAGTACTTC,CASSGSGTSYEQYF
TRBV7-2,many,.,TRBJ2-1,TGTGCCAGCAGCTTTTGGGACTTAGGCGCGAATGAGCAGTTCTTC,CASSFWDLGANEQFF
TRBV27,few,.,TRBJ2-2,TGTGCCAGCAGTTTCAGGCACGGGGAGCTGTTTTTT,CASSFRHGELFF
TRBV7-2,many,TRBD1,TRBJ1-2,TGTGCCAGCAGCAAGGGACAGGCAACAAGTTATGGCTACACCTTC,CASSKGQATSYGYTF
TRBV11-3,.,.,TRBJ2-5,TGTGCCAGCAGCCTCGGGAGCCAGAAAGAGACCCAGTACTTC,CASSLGSQKETQYF
TRBV7-9,.,TRBD1,TRBJ2-1,TGTGCCAGCAGCCACCGGGACAGGGAATACAATGAGCAGTTCTTC,CASSHRDREYNEQFF
TRBV7-9,.,.,TRBJ1-3,TGTGCCAGCAGCGCGACCAAGGGGGGAGGAAACACCATATATTTT,CASSATKGGGNTIYF
TRBV12-3/TRBV12-4,.,.,TRBJ2-5,TGTGCCAGCAGTTTTAGAGCGGGCTCCCAAGAGACCCAGTACTTC,CASSFRAGSQETQYF
TRBV2,.,TRBD1,TRBJ2-2,TGTGCCAGCCGGGACAGGGGGAACACCGGGGAGCTGTTTTTT,CASRDRGNTGELFF
TRBV7-2,many,.,TRBJ2-3,TGTGCCAGCATGCCGGGGCAGACAGATACGCAGTATTTT,CASMPGQTDTQYF
TRBV7-6,many,.,TRBJ2-1,TGTGCCAGCAGCTCCACATCGCTAGCGTTCGGGGCCTACAATGAGCAGTTCTTC,CASSSTSLAFGAYNEQFF
TRBV9,.,TRBD2,TRBJ2-1,TGTGCCAGCAGGGCGGGACTAGCGGGGGATTACAATGAGCAGTTCTTC,CASRAGLAGDYNEQFF